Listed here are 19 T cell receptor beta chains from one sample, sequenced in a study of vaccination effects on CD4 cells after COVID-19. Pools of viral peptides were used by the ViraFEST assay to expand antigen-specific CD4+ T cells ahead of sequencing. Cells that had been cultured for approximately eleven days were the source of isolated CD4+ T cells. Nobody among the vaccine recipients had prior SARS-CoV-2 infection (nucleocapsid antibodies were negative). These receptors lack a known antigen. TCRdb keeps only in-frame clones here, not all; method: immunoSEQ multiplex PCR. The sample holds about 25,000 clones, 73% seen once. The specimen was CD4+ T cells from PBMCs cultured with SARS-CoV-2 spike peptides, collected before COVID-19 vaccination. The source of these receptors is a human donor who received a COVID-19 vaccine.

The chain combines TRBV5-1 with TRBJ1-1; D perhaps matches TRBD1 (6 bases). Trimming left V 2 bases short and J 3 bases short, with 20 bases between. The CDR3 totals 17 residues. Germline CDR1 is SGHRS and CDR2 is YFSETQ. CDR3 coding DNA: TGCGCCAGCAGCTTCGAGGGAGGTCGGTCAGGGGACACTGAAGCTTTCTTT. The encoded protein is CASSFEGGRSGDTEAFF.

The CDR3 DNA sequence: TGTGCCACCCAGCCGGACTCGAACACCGGGGAGCTGTTTTTT. Translating gives CATQPDSNTGELFF. The chain recombines TRBV10-3 with TRBJ2-2, with D tentatively TRBD2 (5 bases). Trimming left V 10 bases short and J 0 bases short, with 12 bases between. Germline CDR1 is ENHRY and CDR2 is SYGVKD. The CDR3 runs 14 residues.

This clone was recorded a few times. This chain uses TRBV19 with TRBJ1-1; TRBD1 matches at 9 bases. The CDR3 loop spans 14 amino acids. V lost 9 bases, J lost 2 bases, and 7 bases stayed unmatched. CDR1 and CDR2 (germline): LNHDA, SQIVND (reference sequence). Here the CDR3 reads CASVGQGRNTEAFF. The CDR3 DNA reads TGTGCCAGCGTAGGACAGGGGCGTAACACTGAAGCTTTCTTT.

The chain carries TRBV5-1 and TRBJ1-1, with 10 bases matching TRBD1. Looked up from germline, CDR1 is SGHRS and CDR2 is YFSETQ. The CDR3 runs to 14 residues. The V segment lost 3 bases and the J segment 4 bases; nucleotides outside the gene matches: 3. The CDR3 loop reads CASSYGQGVTEAFF. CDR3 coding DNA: TGCGCCAGCAGCTACGGACAGGGGGTCACTGAAGCTTTCTTT.

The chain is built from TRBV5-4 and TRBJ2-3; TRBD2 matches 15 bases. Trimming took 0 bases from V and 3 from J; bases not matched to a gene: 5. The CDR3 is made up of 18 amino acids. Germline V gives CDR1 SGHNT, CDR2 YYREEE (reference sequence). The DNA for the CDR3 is TGTGCCAGCAGCTTGGTTCCGGGACTAGCGGGAGGAACAGATACGCAGTATTTT. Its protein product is CASSLVPGLAGGTDTQYF.

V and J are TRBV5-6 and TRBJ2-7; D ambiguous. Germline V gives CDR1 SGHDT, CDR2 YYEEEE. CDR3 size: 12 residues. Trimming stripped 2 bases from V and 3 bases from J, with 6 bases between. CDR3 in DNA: TGTGCCAGCAGCTTAGCCAACTACGAGCAGTACTTC. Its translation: CASSLANYEQYF.

Written as DNA, the CDR3 is TGTGCCAGCTCAGCCGGGACAGGGGATCAGCCCCAGCATTTT. This gives the protein CASSAGTGDQPQHF. The rearrangement links TRBV18 to TRBJ1-5, with TRBD1 identical over 10 bases. Germline CDR1 reads KGHSH; CDR2 reads LQKENI. Unmatched junction bases numbered 3, after V lost 5 bases and J lost 5 bases. The CDR3 has 14 residues.

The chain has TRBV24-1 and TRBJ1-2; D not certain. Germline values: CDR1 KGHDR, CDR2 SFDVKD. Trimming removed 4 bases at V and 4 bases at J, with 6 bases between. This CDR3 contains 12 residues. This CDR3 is CATSEGSYGYTF. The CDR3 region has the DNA TGTGCCACCAGTGAGGGGTCCTATGGCTACACCTTC.

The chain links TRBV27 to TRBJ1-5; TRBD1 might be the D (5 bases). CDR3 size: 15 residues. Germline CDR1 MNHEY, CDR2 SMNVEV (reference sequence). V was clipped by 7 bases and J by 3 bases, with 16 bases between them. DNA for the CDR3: TGTGCCAGCACCCCTGGGGGGTTGAACAATCAGCCCCAGCATTTT. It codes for CASTPGGLNNQPQHF.

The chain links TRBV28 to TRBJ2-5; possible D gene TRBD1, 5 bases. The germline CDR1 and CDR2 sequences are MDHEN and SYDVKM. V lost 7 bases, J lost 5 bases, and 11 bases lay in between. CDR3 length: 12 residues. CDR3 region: CASTTDSETQYF. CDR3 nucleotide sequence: TGTGCCAGCACCACCGACAGTGAGACCCAGTACTTC.

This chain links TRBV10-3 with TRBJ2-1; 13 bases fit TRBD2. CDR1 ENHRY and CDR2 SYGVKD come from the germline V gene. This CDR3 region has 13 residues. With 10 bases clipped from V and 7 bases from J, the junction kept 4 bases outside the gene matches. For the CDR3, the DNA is TGTGCCACTGGACTAGCGGGAGCAAATGAGCAGTTCTTC. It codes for CATGLAGANEQFF.

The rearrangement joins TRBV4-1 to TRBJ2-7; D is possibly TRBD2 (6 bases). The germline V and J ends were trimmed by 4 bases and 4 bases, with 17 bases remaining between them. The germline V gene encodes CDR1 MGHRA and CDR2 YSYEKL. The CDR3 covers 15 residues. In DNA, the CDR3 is TGCGCCAGCAGCCCCCGGACTACAAATCCATACGAGCAGTACTTC. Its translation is CASSPRTTNPYEQYF.

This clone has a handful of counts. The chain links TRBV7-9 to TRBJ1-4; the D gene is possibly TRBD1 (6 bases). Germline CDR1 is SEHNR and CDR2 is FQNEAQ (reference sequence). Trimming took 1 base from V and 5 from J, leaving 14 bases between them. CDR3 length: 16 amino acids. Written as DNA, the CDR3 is TGTGCCAGCAGCTTAGGTTTCAGGGGATTGAATGAAAAACTGTTTTTT. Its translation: CASSLGFRGLNEKLFF.

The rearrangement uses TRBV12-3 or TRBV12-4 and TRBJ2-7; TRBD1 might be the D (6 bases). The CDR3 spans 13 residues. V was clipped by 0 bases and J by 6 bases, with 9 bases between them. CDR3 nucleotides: TGTGCCAGCAGTTTAGCAGTCAGGGGCGAGCAGTACTTC. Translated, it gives CASSLAVRGEQYF.

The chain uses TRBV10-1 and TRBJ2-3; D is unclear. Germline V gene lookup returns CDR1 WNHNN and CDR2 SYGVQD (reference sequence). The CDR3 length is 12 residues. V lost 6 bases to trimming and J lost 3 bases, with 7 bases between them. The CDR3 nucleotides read TGCGCCAGCAGAGGGATTACAGATACGCAGTATTTT. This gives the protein CASRGITDTQYF.

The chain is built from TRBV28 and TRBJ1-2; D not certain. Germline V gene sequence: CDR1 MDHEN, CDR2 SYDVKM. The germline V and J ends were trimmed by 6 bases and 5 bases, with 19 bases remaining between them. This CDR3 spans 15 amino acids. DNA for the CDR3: TGTGCCAGCAGATACGGGTCGACCCGGATGTATGGCTACACCTTC. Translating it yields CASRYGSTRMYGYTF.

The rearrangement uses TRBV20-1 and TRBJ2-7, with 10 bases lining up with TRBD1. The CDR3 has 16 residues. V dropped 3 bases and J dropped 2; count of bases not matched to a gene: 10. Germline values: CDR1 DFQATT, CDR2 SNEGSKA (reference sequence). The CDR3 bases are TGCAGTGCTAGTAGATTGGGACAGGGGTCTGCCTACGAGCAGTACTTC. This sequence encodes CSASRLGQGSAYEQYF.

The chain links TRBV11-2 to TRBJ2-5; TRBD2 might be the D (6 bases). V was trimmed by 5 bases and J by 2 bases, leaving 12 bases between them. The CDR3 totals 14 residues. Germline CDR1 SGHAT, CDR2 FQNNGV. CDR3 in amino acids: CASSRGTEQETQYF. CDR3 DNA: TGTGCCAGCAGCCGCGGGACGGAGCAAGAGACCCAGTACTTC. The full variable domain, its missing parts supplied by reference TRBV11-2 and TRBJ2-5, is EAGVAQSPRYKIIEKRQSVAFWCNPISGHATLYWYQQILGQGPKLLIQFQNNGVVDDSQLPKDRFSAERLKGVDSTLKIQPAKLEDSAVYLCASSRGTEQETQYFGPGTRLLVL.

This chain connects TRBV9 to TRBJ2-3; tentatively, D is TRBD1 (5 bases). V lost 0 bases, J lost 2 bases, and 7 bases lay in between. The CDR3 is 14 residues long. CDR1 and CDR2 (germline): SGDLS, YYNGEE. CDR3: CASSVGGPTDTQYF. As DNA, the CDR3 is TGTGCCAGCAGCGTAGGGGGCCCCACAGATACGCAGTATTTT. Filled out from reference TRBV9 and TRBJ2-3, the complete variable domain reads DSGVTQTPKHLITATGQRVTLRCSPRSGDLSVYWYQQSLDQGLQFLIQYYNGEERAKGNILERFSAQQFPDLHSELNLSSLELGDSALYFCASSVGGPTDTQYFGPGTRLTVL.